A few counts support the clone carrying this T cell receptor (beta chain). Its antigen is as yet unknown. The record originates from a study of cytomegalovirus exposure and HLA in healthy donors. PCR primers comprised 60 Vbeta and 13 Jbeta primers. The data were produced by immunoSEQ multiplex PCR, yet TCRdb's version contains in-frame clones alone and is incomplete. This sample has around 190,000 clones, with more than 75% found just once. Points from the study as a whole: Presence/absence analyses took donor sequencing depth as roughly uniform.

Germline CDR1 reads GTSNPN; CDR2 reads SVGIG (reference sequence). V lost 1 base to trimming and J lost 0 bases, with 14 bases between them. CDR3 length: 16 amino acids. The sequenced sample consisted of PBMCs. This chain joins TRBV30 and TRBJ2-3, with a tentative D call TRBD2 (6 bases). This TCR was sampled from a man aged 40-55 years in good health and CMV-seropositive. The CDR3, as DNA: TGTGCCTGGAGTGGCCCCCGACGGGGGAGCACAGATACGCAGTATTTT. Encoded protein: CAWSGPRRGSTDTQYF.